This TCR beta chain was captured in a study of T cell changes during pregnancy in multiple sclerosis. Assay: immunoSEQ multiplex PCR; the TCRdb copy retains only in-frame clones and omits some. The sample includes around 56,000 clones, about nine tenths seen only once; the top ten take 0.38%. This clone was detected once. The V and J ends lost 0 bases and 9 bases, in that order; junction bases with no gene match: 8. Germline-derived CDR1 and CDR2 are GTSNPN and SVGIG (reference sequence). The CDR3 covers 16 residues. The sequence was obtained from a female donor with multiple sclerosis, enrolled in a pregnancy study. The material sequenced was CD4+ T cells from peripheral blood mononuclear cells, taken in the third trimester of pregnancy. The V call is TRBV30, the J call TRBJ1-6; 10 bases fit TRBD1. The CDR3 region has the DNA TGTGCCTGGAGTGTACACGGGACAGGGGCTGGTTCACCCCTCCACTTT. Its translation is CAWSVHGTGAGSPLHF.